A single sample gave rise to the 9 T cell receptor beta chains below, sequenced in a study of control samples from healthy donors and cancer patients. Method: immunoSEQ multiplex PCR; TCRdb's copy keeps in-frame clones and lacks some. Of some 120,000 clones listed, 87% are singletons. Sequencing was done on a sample of blood. The receptors shown here come from a man in his 60s in good health.

The chain joins TRBV19 to TRBJ1-1, with TRBD1 as a possible D gene (5 bases). CDR1 and CDR2 from the germline V gene are LNHDA and SQIVND (reference sequence). This CDR3 spans 16 amino acids. V shed 3 bases and J shed 1 base, with 15 bases lying between them. CDR3 sequence (DNA): TGTGCCAGTAGTATGCTTCGGGGGTCGGGGAACACTGAAGCTTTCTTT. Protein sequence: CASSMLRGSGNTEAFF.

The chain has TRBV30 and TRBJ1-2; TRBD1 aligns across 7 bases. The CDR3 is 17 residues long. Germline V gene data show CDR1 as GTSNPN and CDR2 as SVGIG (reference sequence). The V and J ends lost 0 bases and 7 bases, in that order; junction bases with no gene match: 17. In nucleotides, the CDR3 is TGTGCCTGGAGTGTACGTGATTTTAGGTTGACAGGGCTTGGCTACACCTTC. This encodes CAWSVRDFRLTGLGYTF.

The CDR3 reads CASRWTSGGTDTQYF. CDR3 coding DNA: TGTGCCAGCCGGTGGACTAGCGGGGGCACAGATACGCAGTATTTT. The chain links TRBV6-5 to TRBJ2-3, with 12 bases lining up with TRBD2. From germline, CDR1 is MNHEY and CDR2 SVGAGI. This CDR3 contains 15 residues. Trimming at V came to 8 bases and at J to 1 base, leaving 4 bases not matched to a gene.

CDR3 bases: TGTGCCAGTGAAGGACAGGGACTAGGGACTGAAGCTTTCTTT. Translating gives CASEGQGLGTEAFF. The rearrangement joins TRBV2 to TRBJ1-1, with TRBD1 matching 8 bases. J gave up 5 bases and V 9 bases, and 11 bases lay outside the gene matches. The CDR3 totals 14 residues. Germline V gene data show CDR1 as SNHLY and CDR2 as FYNNEI.

The J gene is TRBJ2-7, the V gene TRBV5-4; the D gene is possibly TRBD1 (6 bases). V lost 2 bases and J 3 bases, leaving 12 bases between the germline ends. The CDR3 is 14 amino acids. CDR1 and CDR2 from the germline V gene are SGHNT and YYREEE (reference sequence). CDR3 loop: CASSFSDRRYEQYF. The CDR3, as DNA: TGTGCCAGCAGCTTTTCTGACAGGCGCTACGAGCAGTACTTC.

The chain recombines TRBV7-2 with TRBJ2-1; D is unresolved. Germline V gives CDR1 SGHTA, CDR2 FQGNSA. V was cut by 1 base and J by 4 bases, with 11 bases left in between. There are 15 residues in the CDR3. The CDR3 region has the DNA TGTGCCAGCAGCTTAGTTGCGAACGCATACAATGAGCAGTTCTTC. This gives the protein CASSLVANAYNEQFF. Full variable domain (outside the CDR3, taken from reference TRBV7-2 and TRBJ2-1): GAGVSQSPSNKVTEKGKDVELRCDPISGHTALYWYRQSLGQGLEFLIYFQGNSAPDKSGLPSDRFSAERTGGSVSTLTIQRTQQEDSAVYLCASSLVANAYNEQFFGPGTRLTVL.

The chain has TRBV27 and TRBJ1-2, with a weak D call TRBD1 (6 bases). Germline CDR1 and CDR2: MNHEY and SMNVEV (reference sequence). The CDR3 runs to 14 residues. Trimming removed 5 bases from V and 0 bases from J, with 10 bases in between. CDR3 sequence (DNA): TGTGCCAGCAGTCCGACAGGAACTAACTATGGCTACACCTTC. Protein sequence: CASSPTGTNYGYTF.

The rearrangement joins TRBV4-3 to TRBJ1-1; D remains ambiguous. Trimming left V 3 bases short and J 4 bases short, with 15 bases between. The CDR3 is 15 amino acids. From germline, CDR1 is LGHNA and CDR2 YSLEER. For the CDR3, the DNA is TGCGCCAGCAGCCACAGGATAGCGGGTAGCACTGAAGCTTTCTTT. Its translation: CASSHRIAGSTEAFF.

In this sample, this clone turned up a few times. The same CDR3 also results from other DNA sequences found in this sample. The V gene is TRBV28, the J gene TRBJ1-2, with 7 bases identical to TRBD1. The trim removed 6 bases at V and 2 bases at J, leaving 12 bases unmatched. Germline V gene data show CDR1 as MDHEN and CDR2 as SYDVKM. This CDR3 has 16 amino acids. Written as DNA, the CDR3 is TGTGCCAGCAGCCCATTGACAGGGATCAAGAACTATGGCTACACCTTC. Amino acids: CASSPLTGIKNYGYTF.